This is a list of T cell receptor beta chains from one sample in a study of PD-L1 blockade in urothelial cancer. Profiling relied on immunoSEQ multiplex PCR, and the TCRdb table lists in-frame clones only, not all of them. Counted here are over 35,000 clones, roughly 92% occurring once; the ten biggest clones make up over 9%. Sequencing used PBMCs, obtained around atezolizumab (anti-PD-L1) treatment. These receptors were collected from a woman aged 55-70 years with urothelial cancer. Both conserved end residues are part of each CDR3. The D gene is left open where the match is weak. Clone size, where shown, is once, few, many, or a class for clones that have expanded.

clone size	V gene	J gene	D gene	CDR3 DNA	CDR3 protein
.	TRBV5-4	TRBJ2-7	TRBD2	TGTGCCAGCAGCTTTCTAGCGGGCCTCGACGAGCAGTACTTC	CASSFLAGLDEQYF
.	TRBV18	TRBJ2-1	TRBD2	TGTGCCAGCTCTGTGAGCGGGGGCTATACAAATGAGCAGTTCTTC	CASSVSGGYTNEQFF
.	TRBV28	TRBJ2-7	.	TGTGCCAGCAAGCTAGGGGTGTCTGAATTCCACGAGCAGTACTTC	CASKLGVSEFHEQYF
few	TRBV28	TRBJ2-1	.	TGTGCCAGCAGTTTGGCGGGATCGAAACTTGAGCAGTTCTTC	CASSLAGSKLEQFF
few	TRBV6-5	TRBJ2-1	TRBD2	TGTGCCAGCAGTTACGCGGGAGATTTTCCCAATGAGCAGTTCTTC	CASSYAGDFPNEQFF
.	TRBV7-9	TRBJ1-2	.	TGTGCCAGCAGCTTCTCTACAGTGGAGGGACGAGACGGCTACACCTTC	CASSFSTVEGRDGYTF
once	TRBV2	TRBJ2-5	.	TGTGCCAGCAGGGAGGGAGCCTGGGGGTACTTC	CASREGAWGYF
once	TRBV2	TRBJ1-1	.	TGTGCCAGCAGTGAAGCGACGGGGAACACTGAAGCTTTCTTT	CASSEATGNTEAFF
.	TRBV19	TRBJ1-2	.	TGTGCCAGTAGTAGTCTTACTCTACGAGCTAACTATGGCTACACCTTC	CASSSLTLRANYGYTF
.	TRBV27	TRBJ2-7	TRBD2	TGTGCCAGCAGTTACCTTCTCGCGGGAGGGCCGCGCGAGCAGTACTTC	CASSYLLAGGPREQYF
.	TRBV7-9	TRBJ2-7	TRBD2	TGTGCCAGCAGCATCTGGGGGGCTAGCGGGAGCCACGAGCAGTACTTC	CASSIWGASGSHEQYF
.	TRBV4-1	TRBJ1-2	TRBD1	TGCGCCAGCAGATACCCGGGACAGGGGTCCTATGGCTACACCTTC	CASRYPGQGSYGYTF
.	TRBV5-1	TRBJ2-1	TRBD2	TGCGCCAGCAGCTTGGCCGATTGGGGAGGGTTGGAACCCAATGAGCAGTTCTTC	CASSLADWGGLEPNEQFF
.	TRBV6-1	TRBJ2-3	TRBD2	TGTGCCAGCAAATCTAGCGGGAGTACAGATACGCAGTATTTT	CASKSSGSTDTQYF
.	TRBV4-2	TRBJ2-5	.	TGTGCCAGCAGCCAAGGAGAAGAGACCCAGTACTTC	CASSQGEETQYF
.	TRBV7-7	TRBJ2-5	TRBD2	TGTGCTAGCAGCTTAGGGCTAGCGGGACAAGAGACCCAGTACTTC	CASSLGLAGQETQYF
.	TRBV7-9	TRBJ1-1	.	TGTGCCAGCAGCTTAGCTGTGGCGGGGGCTTTCTTT	CASSLAVAGAFF
.	TRBV19	TRBJ1-2	.	TGTGCCAGTAGTACCAGGATTCTTGTGTATGGCTACACCTTC	CASSTRILVYGYTF
.	TRBV28	TRBJ2-1	TRBD1	TGTGCCAGCAGTCACGGACAGGCCGGGCACAATGAGCAGTTCTTC	CASSHGQAGHNEQFF
.	TRBV6-1	TRBJ2-5	.	TGTGCCAGCAGGGACAGAGGGTCAGGGATCGGGACCCAGTACTTC	CASRDRGSGIGTQYF
.	TRBV5-1	TRBJ2-1	.	TGCGCCAGCAGCTTGGGTGAGAGATACAATGAGCAGTTCTTC	CASSLGERYNEQFF
.	TRBV5-1	TRBJ1-5	.	TGCGCCAGCAGCTTGAGATCGGGTAGCAATCAGCCCCAGCATTTT	CASSLRSGSNQPQHF
.	TRBV29-1	TRBJ1-2	.	TGCAGCGTGAGACCGGAGGCCCACCGGGGTTACACCTTC	CSVRPEAHRGYTF
.	TRBV19	TRBJ2-7	.	TGTGCCACCTCAAGCTCTAGCTCCTACGAGCAGTACTTC	CATSSSSSYEQYF
.	TRBV5-1	TRBJ1-1	.	TGCGCCAGCAGGAGTGGGGGGTTATTGGCTGAAGCTTTCTTT	CASRSGGLLAEAFF
.	TRBV10-1	TRBJ2-3	.	TGCGCCAGCAGCCGACACCAGGGATCTCAGACAGATACGCAGTATTTT	CASSRHQGSQTDTQYF
few	TRBV9	TRBJ1-1	.	TGTGCCAGCAGCCCAGGGGTGGGGACTGAAGCTTTCTTT	CASSPGVGTEAFF
.	TRBV23-1	TRBJ2-1	.	TGCGCCAGCTTCCGACAAGACAATGAGCAGTTCTTC	CASFRQDNEQFF
.	TRBV5-1	TRBJ2-7	.	TGCGCCAGCAGCTCCGACGGAGATTACGAGCAGTACTTC	CASSSDGDYEQYF
.	TRBV6-5	TRBJ1-2	TRBD1	TGTGCCAGCAGTTACGACAGGGCCGATATCTATGGCTACACCTTC	CASSYDRADIYGYTF
.	TRBV7-3	TRBJ2-5	TRBD2	TGTGCCAGCAGCCCAGGGACTAGCGCTAACCAAGAGACCCAGTACTTC	CASSPGTSANQETQYF
.	TRBV5-5	TRBJ2-1	.	TGTGCCAGCACCTTATACAGGTACAATGAGCAGTTCTTC	CASTLYRYNEQFF
.	TRBV11-2	TRBJ1-1	.	TGTGCCAGCAGCTCTGAGCAGGGTGCGATGACTGAAGCTTTCTTT	CASSSEQGAMTEAFF